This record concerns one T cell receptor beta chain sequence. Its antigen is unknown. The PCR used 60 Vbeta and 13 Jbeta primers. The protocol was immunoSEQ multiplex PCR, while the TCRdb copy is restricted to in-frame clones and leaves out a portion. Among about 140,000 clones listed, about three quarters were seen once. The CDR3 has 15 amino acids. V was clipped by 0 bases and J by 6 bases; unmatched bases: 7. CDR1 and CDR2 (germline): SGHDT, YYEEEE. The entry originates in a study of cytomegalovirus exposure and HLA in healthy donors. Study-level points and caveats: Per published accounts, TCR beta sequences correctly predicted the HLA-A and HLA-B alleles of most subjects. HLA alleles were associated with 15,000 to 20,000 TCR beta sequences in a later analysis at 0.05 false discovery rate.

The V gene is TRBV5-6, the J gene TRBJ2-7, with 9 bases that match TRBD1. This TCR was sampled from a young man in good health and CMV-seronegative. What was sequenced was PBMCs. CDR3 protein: CASSLGTGAWREQYF. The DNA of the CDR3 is TGTGCCAGCAGCTTGGGGACAGGGGCTTGGCGCGAGCAGTACTTC.